The 14 T cell receptor beta chains below were found in one sample sequenced in a study of beta chain features in type 1 diabetes. The authors reverse transcribed all of the isolated RNA, so sequencing captured expressed TCRB transcripts. Produced via immunoSEQ multiplex PCR; TCRdb's table is partial and in-frame only. The sample has more than 300,000 clones, around 13% seen once. Sequencing was performed on naive CD4+ T cells from blood. The receptor source for this set is a man between 18 and 35 years old in good health.

V and J are TRBV19 and TRBJ1-5, with D perhaps TRBD1 (6 bases). Germline loops: CDR1 LNHDA, CDR2 SQIVND (reference sequence). Trimming took off 6 bases at V and 0 bases at J, with 15 bases between the two ends. The CDR3 sequence is 16 residues long. The CDR3 region is CASSSPTGDSNQPQHF. The CDR3 nucleotides are TGTGCCAGTAGCAGCCCGACAGGTGATAGCAATCAGCCCCAGCATTTT.

Notes on this clone: One end of the junction is discordant with germline, which a read error may explain. The chain uses TRBV4-3 and TRBJ2-7; maybe TRBD1 (5 bases). This CDR3 is built from 15 residues. Germline values: CDR1 LGHNA, CDR2 YSLEER. This CDR3 reads CASRQGPGLTYEQYF. The CDR3 DNA follows: TGCGCCAGCAGGCAAGGGCCAGGGCTAACCTACGAGCAGTACTTC.

This clone turned up a few times. V and J are TRBV18 and TRBJ2-7; possibly TRBD1 for D (6 bases). Germline V gene sequence: CDR1 KGHSH, CDR2 LQKENI. The germline V and J ends were trimmed by 5 bases and 4 bases, with 12 bases remaining between them. This CDR3 has 13 residues. CDR3 sequence reads: CASSSDRMYEQYF. For the CDR3, the DNA is TGTGCCAGCTCATCCGACAGGATGTACGAGCAGTACTTC.

This clone was seen only a few times. V and J are TRBV5-6 and TRBJ1-2; maybe TRBD1 (6 bases). This CDR3 has 15 amino acids. CDR1 and CDR2 from the germline V gene are SGHDT and YYEEEE. The ends were cut back, 4 bases at V and 8 bases at J, with 21 bases in the middle. The CDR3 here is CASSKILRTAKGYTF. Here the CDR3 DNA reads TGTGCCAGCAGCAAGATCCTCAGGACAGCCAAGGGCTACACCTTC.

This chain connects TRBV5-4 to TRBJ2-7; D perhaps matches TRBD1 (5 bases). CDR1 is SGHNT and CDR2 is YYREEE in the germline V gene (reference sequence). The CDR3 runs 12 residues. The V and J ends lost 2 bases and 4 bases respectively, with 7 bases between them. This chain's CDR3 is CASSFQGYEQYF. In nucleotides, the CDR3 is TGTGCCAGCAGCTTCCAGGGATACGAGCAGTACTTC.

This clone has just a few counts. J is TRBJ2-7 and V is TRBV28; a possible D gene is TRBD2 (6 bases). The CDR3 extends over 14 amino acids. V was pared by 4 bases and J by 12 bases, with 22 bases between. Germline V CDR1 and CDR2: MDHEN, SYDVKM. This CDR3 reads CASSSLGGPFGPYF. The CDR3 nucleotides read TGTGCCAGCAGTTCGCTGGGGGGACCTTTCGGTCCGTACTTC.

V gene TRBV25-1 combines with J gene TRBJ2-7; weak D call: TRBD1 (5 bases). The CDR3 has 14 amino acids. Deletions cut 1 base from V and 3 bases from J, with 10 bases between. In germline, CDR1 is MGHDK, CDR2 SYGVNS. The CDR3 region has the DNA TGTGCCAGCAGTGAATTAGGGGCAGACTACGAGCAGTACTTC. Its translation: CASSELGADYEQYF.

A few counts support this clone. V and J are TRBV11-1 and TRBJ2-7; 14 nucleotides line up with TRBD2. V was pared by 6 bases and J by 4 bases, with 5 bases of the junction left unmatched. Germline CDR1 SGHAT, CDR2 FQDESV (reference sequence). This CDR3 has 15 amino acids. CDR3 coding DNA: TGTGCCAGCAGTTGGACTAGCGGGAGGTCTTACGAGCAGTACTTC. This sequence encodes CASSWTSGRSYEQYF.

J is TRBJ2-2 and V is TRBV9; 9 bases agree with TRBD2. The CDR3 consists of 19 residues. V lost 2 bases and J lost 0; bases outside the gene matches: 11. Germline-derived CDR1 and CDR2 are SGDLS and YYNGEE. The CDR3 coding sequence is TGTGCCAGCAGCGTTACAGATCTCGTAGCGGGGGCGAACACCGGGGAGCTGTTTTTT. Amino acid sequence: CASSVTDLVAGANTGELFF.

This clone was seen more than once but under ten times. J is TRBJ2-7 and V is TRBV5-1; the D gene is possibly TRBD1 (5 bases). Germline CDR1 and CDR2: SGHRS and YFSETQ. V lost 1 base and J lost 1, with 15 bases in between. This CDR3 contains 16 residues. DNA of the CDR3: TGCGCCAGCAGCTTGATTGGGGCAGCCGTATCCTACGAGCAGTACTTC. Translated, it gives CASSLIGAAVSYEQYF.

This clone was counted only a few times. The chain carries TRBV25-1 and TRBJ1-4, with D maybe TRBD1 (5 bases). CDR3 length equals 16 residues. With 0 bases removed from V and 7 bases from J, the gap between germline ends came to 15 bases. Germline CDR1 MGHDK, CDR2 SYGVNS. Here the CDR3 reads CASSEYSRGWGEKLFF. As DNA, the CDR3 is TGTGCCAGCAGTGAATATTCAAGGGGTTGGGGTGAAAAACTGTTTTTT.

In this sample, this clone turned up a few times. The chain couples TRBV9 to TRBJ2-1; 11 bases agree with TRBD2. V was clipped by 3 bases and J by 9 bases; unmatched bases: 8. Looked up from germline, CDR1 is SGDLS and CDR2 is YYNGEE. The CDR3 has 15 amino acids. As DNA, the CDR3 is TGTGCCAGCAGCGCAACTAGCGGGAGACTGGGTGAGCAGTTCTTC. Its protein is CASSATSGRLGEQFF. The full variable domain, with the rest looked up from reference TRBV9 and TRBJ2-1, is DSGVTQTPKHLITATGQRVTLRCSPRSGDLSVYWYQQSLDQGLQFLIQYYNGEERAKGNILERFSAQQFPDLHSELNLSSLELGDSALYFCASSATSGRLGEQFFGPGTRLTVL.

In this sample, this clone turned up a few times. The chain joins TRBV7-3 to TRBJ2-1; 9 nucleotides line up with TRBD2. From germline, CDR1 is SGHTA and CDR2 FQGTGA. Trimming removed 5 bases from V and 4 bases from J; junction bases left unmatched: 6. The CDR3 length is 15 residues. In DNA form, the CDR3 reads TGTGCCAGCAGCCCTTGGACTAGCGAATACAATGAGCAGTTCTTC. Its translation: CASSPWTSEYNEQFF.

The V gene is TRBV9, the J gene TRBJ1-5; no clear D. V lost 0 bases, J lost 3 bases, and 4 bases lay in between. The V gene's germline CDR1 is SGDLS and CDR2 YYNGEE. CDR3 length: 13 residues. The CDR3 here is CASSVGYNQPQHF. The CDR3 bases are TGTGCCAGCAGCGTAGGCTACAATCAGCCCCAGCATTTT.